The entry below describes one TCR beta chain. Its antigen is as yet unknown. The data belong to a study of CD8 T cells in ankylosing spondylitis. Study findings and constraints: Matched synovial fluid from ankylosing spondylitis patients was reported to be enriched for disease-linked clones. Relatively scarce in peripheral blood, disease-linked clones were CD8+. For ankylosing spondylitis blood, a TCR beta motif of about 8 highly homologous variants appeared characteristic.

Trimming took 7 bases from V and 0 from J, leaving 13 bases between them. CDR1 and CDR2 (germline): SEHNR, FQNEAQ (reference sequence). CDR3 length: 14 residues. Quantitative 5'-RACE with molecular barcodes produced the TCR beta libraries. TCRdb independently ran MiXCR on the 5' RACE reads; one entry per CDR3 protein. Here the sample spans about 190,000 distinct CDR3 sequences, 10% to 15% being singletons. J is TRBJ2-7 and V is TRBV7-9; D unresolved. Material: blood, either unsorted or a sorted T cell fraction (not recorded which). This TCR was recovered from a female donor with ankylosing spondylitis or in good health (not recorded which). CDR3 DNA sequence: TGTGCCAGCATCCCGCCGGGTAGCTCCTACGAGCAGTACTTC. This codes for CASIPPGSSYEQYF.